The TCR beta chain under discussion was sequenced for a study of blood T cell repertoires in COVID-19. Study in general: COVID-19 samples, acute and convalescent, were from the United States, Italy and Spain.

CDR3 length equals 16 residues. Germline CDR1 SGHRS, CDR2 YFSETQ. The ends were cut back, 5 bases at V and 0 bases at J, with 14 bases in the middle. Sequencing used immunoSEQ multiplex PCR; TCRdb keeps in-frame clones, though not all of them. Here the sample spans around 99,000 clones, less than 85% being singletons. This chain connects TRBV5-1 to TRBJ1-4, with D possibly being TRBD1 (6 bases). This TCR came from a human donor in a cohort sampled during active or convalescent COVID-19. Sequencing was done on a sample of peripheral blood. CDR3 in amino acids: CASSSRQASTNEKLFF. The CDR3 nucleotides are TGCGCCAGCAGTTCTAGACAGGCATCAACTAATGAAAAACTGTTTTTT.